This T cell receptor (beta chain) is drawn from a study of regulatory T cells in long-lasting Graves disease. The overall study: Persistence in Graves' disease required over 5 years of antithyroid drugs plus positive TSH receptor antibodies. Broader study findings: New patients shared over 800 public clonotypes, fewer than the approximately 2,700 shared by persistent patients. The study found TRBV28, TRBJ1-2 and TRBJ2-5 favored in persistent disease.

A few counts support this clonotype. Its antigen is still unknown. The ends were cut back, 4 bases at V and 8 bases at J, with 17 bases in the middle. The CDR3 length is 14 residues. CDR1 is SEHNR and CDR2 is FQNEAQ in the germline V gene (reference sequence). Sample time point: persistent/refractory GD, antithyroid drugs over 5 years with positive TRAb. There was RNA extracted from PBMCs, and the TCR library was made from it. Investigators prepared the TCR beta libraries by applying iRepertoire HTBI primers and Arm-PCR of CDR3 regions. In TCRdb, the multiplex PCR reads were re-called with MiXCR into one record per CDR3 protein. There are fewer than 450,000 distinct CDR3 sequences in the sample; 20% to 25% occur only once, and roughly 20% lies in the top ten.

The TCR comes from a female donor with Graves disease. Specimen: peripheral blood mononuclear cells (PBMCs), collected when the disease was refractory, from a patient treated with antithyroid drugs. This chain joins TRBV7-9 and TRBJ1-2, with a tentative D call TRBD1 (5 bases). This CDR3 is CASSSSDSYWGYTF. The CDR3 DNA sequence: TGTGCCAGCAGCTCCTCAGACAGTTATTGGGGCTACACCTTC.